This T cell receptor (beta chain) is from a study of blood T cells in healthy people across ages. It was with a sample-barcoded 5' primer and a J-beta primer mix that a second PCR of roughly 7 to 12 cycles was run. Each cDNA molecule, via a template-switch adaptor with 12 random nucleotides, was tagged. One entry per CDR3 protein results from TCRdb running MiXCR on the 5' RACE reads. The sample lists 720,000 or so distinct CDR3 sequences, around two fifths seen once, with around 30% in the top ten. Remarks on this clonotype: Its antigen is not identified.

General study findings and limits: Versus aged donors, long-lived donors had higher diversity and more naive CD4+ cells. Expanded clonotype changes were possibly confounded by unknown donor CMV status.

This CDR3 has 13 amino acids. Germline CDR1 LGHNT, CDR2 FRNRAP. V was shortened by 6 bases and J by 3 bases, with 10 bases between the two germline ends. Material for sequencing was blood. This chain connects TRBV12-5 to TRBJ2-3, with a weak D call TRBD2 (5 bases). The receptor's source is a man older than 75 in good health. CDR3 sequence (DNA): TGTGCTAGTGGCGGGATTGGTACAGATACGCAGTATTTT. Amino acid sequence: CASGGIGTDTQYF.